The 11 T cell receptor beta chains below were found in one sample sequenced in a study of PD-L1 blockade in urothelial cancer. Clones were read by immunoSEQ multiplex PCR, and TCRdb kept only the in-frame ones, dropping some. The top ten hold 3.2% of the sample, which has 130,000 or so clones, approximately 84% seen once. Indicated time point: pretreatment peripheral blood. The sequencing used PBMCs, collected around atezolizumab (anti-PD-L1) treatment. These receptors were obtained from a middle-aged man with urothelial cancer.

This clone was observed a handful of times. This CDR3 is CASTPLQHTEAFF. CDR3 sequence (DNA): TGTGCCAGTACCCCCTTACAGCACACTGAAGCTTTCTTT. The chain has TRBV19 and TRBJ1-1; D gene unclear. Per the germline V gene, CDR1 is LNHDA and CDR2 is SQIVND (reference sequence). V shed 7 bases and J shed 3 bases, with 12 bases lying between them. This CDR3 region has 13 residues.

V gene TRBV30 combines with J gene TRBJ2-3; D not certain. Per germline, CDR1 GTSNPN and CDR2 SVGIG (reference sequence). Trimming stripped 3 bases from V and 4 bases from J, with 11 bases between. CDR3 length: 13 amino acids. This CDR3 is CAWSPKAPDTQYF. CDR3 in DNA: TGTGCCTGGAGCCCGAAAGCCCCAGATACGCAGTATTTT.

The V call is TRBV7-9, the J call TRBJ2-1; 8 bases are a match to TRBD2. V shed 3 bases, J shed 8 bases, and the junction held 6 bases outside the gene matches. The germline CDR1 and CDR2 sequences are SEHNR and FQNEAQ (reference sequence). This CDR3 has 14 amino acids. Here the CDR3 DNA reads TGTGCCAGCAGCTTTGATAGCGGGATAGATGAGCAGTTCTTC. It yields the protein CASSFDSGIDEQFF.

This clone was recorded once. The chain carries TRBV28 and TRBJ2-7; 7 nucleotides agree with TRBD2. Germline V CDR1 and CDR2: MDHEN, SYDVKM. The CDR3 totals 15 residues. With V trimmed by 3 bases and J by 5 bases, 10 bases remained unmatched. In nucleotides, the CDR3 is TGTGCCAGCAGTTTTGGGGGAGCTAGCGGTGACGAGCAGTACTTC. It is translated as CASSFGGASGDEQYF.

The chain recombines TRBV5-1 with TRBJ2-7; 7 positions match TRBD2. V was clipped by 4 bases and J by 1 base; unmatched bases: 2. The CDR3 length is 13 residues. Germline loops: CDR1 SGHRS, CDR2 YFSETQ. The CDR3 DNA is TGCGCCAGCAGCCCCGGGGGGTCCTACGAGCAGTACTTC. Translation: CASSPGGSYEQYF.

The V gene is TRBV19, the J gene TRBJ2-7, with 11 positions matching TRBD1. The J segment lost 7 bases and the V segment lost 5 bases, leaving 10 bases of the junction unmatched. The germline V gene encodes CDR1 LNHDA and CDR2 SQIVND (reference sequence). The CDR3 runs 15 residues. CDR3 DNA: TGTGCCAGTAGTCTGGGGACAGGGGGAACGTTGGAGCAGTACTTC. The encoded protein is CASSLGTGGTLEQYF.

Written as DNA, the CDR3 is TGTGCCAGCAGCATGCTCCCCTTTGAGGGAGGGCATGTCACAGATACGCAGTATTTT. This gives the protein CASSMLPFEGGHVTDTQYF. This chain connects TRBV21-1 to TRBJ2-3; the table assigns TRBD2, which was not confirmed against the DNA. TRBV21-1 is a pseudogene locus. The CDR3 loop spans 19 amino acids.

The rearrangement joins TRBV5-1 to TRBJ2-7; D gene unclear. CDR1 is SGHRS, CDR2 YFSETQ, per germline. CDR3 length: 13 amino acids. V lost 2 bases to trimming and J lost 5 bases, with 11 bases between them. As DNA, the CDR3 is TGCGCCAGCAGCTTACAACGCATGAACGAGCAGTACTTC. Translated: CASSLQRMNEQYF.

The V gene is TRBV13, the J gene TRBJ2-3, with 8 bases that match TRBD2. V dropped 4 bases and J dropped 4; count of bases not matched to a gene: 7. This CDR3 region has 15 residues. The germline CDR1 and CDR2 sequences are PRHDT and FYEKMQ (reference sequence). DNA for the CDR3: TGTGCCAGCAGCTATCCCGGGACTAGGTCAGATACGCAGTATTTT. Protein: CASSYPGTRSDTQYF.

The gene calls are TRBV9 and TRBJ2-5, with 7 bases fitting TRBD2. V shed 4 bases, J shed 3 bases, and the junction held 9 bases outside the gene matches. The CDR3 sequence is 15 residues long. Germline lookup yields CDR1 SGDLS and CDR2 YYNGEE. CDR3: CASSSRGREKETQYF. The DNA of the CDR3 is TGTGCCAGCAGCTCAAGAGGGCGGGAGAAAGAGACCCAGTACTTC.

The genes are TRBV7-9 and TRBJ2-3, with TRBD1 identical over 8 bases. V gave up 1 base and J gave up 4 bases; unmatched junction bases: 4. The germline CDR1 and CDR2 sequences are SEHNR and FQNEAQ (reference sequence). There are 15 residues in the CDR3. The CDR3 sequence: CASSLGQGLADTQYF. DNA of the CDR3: TGTGCCAGCAGCTTAGGACAGGGGTTGGCAGATACGCAGTATTTT.